This T cell receptor (beta chain) comes out of a study of blood T cell repertoires in COVID-19. In the study overall: The samples span acute and convalescent COVID-19 from the United States, Italy and Spain. From T cells, B-cell-depleted T cells, or PBMCs came the material, which was cDNA or gDNA.

Assay used: immunoSEQ multiplex PCR; TCRdb lists only in-frame clones, some missing. The sample gives 300,000 to 350,000 clones, over 75% of which show up once; roughly 2% is in the top ten. The age range of participants was about 18 to 100 years, with residence in under 25 US areas. Each participant's cohort was designated according to participant-reported clinical history. This TCR was sampled from a man aged 30 to 39 who had recovered from COVID-19. Material for sequencing was PBMCs or T cells enriched from blood (not recorded which).

CDR3 residues: CASRTGLYTDTQYF. Here the CDR3 DNA reads TGTGCCAGCAGGACGGGACTCTACACAGATACGCAGTATTTT. The rearrangement links TRBV27 to TRBJ2-3, with D perhaps matching TRBD2 (6 bases). Trimming took 6 bases from V and 2 from J, leaving 12 bases between them. The CDR3 loop spans 14 amino acids. Germline CDR1 MNHEY, CDR2 SMNVEV (reference sequence).